A selection of T cell receptor beta chains follows, all from one sample in a study of T cell responses to AZD1222 COVID-19 vaccine. Sequencing used immunoSEQ multiplex PCR; TCRdb keeps in-frame clones, though not all of them. The sample records under 150,000 clones, about 90% being singletons. Sequencing used peripheral blood, obtained on day 0 of AZD1222 vaccination. The receptors derive from an adult in good health. The CDR3 runs from the conserved cysteine through the conserved F or W. A D gene is named only where the DNA matches it firmly. Some rows have no size entry. The others give once, few or many, or a class for an expanded clone.

d_call: TRBD1
j_call: TRBJ1-6
clone_size: -
v_call: TRBV5-1
cdr3_nt: TGCGCCAGCAGCTTGGGGGACAGCTCCTATAATTCACCCCTCCACTTT
cdr3_aa: CASSLGDSSYNSPLHF

d_call: -
j_call: TRBJ1-2
clone_size: -
v_call: TRBV19
cdr3_nt: TGTGCCAGTAGTAAAACAGTAAACTATGGCTACACCTTC
cdr3_aa: CASSKTVNYGYTF

d_call: TRBD2
j_call: TRBJ2-7
clone_size: -
v_call: TRBV28
cdr3_nt: TGTGCCAGCAACCTAGTCGGACTAGGCTACGAGCAGTACTTC
cdr3_aa: CASNLVGLGYEQYF

d_call: -
j_call: TRBJ1-5
clone_size: -
v_call: TRBV7-9
cdr3_nt: TGTGCCAGCAGCCTTGGACCGGGACGAGGACAGCCCCAGCATTTT
cdr3_aa: CASSLGPGRGQPQHF

d_call: -
j_call: TRBJ1-1
clone_size: few
v_call: TRBV11-2
cdr3_nt: TGTGCCAGCAGCCGGGACGTTAACACTGAAGCTTTCTTT
cdr3_aa: CASSRDVNTEAFF

d_call: -
j_call: TRBJ1-4
clone_size: once
v_call: TRBV29-1
cdr3_nt: TGCAGCGTTGATAAGGGAGGGGAAAAACTGTTTTTT
cdr3_aa: CSVDKGGEKLFF

d_call: -
j_call: TRBJ1-4
clone_size: -
v_call: TRBV28
cdr3_nt: TGTGCCAGCAGTTTTAGGACGTTTGGGACATATAATGAAAAACTGTTTTTT
cdr3_aa: CASSFRTFGTYNEKLFF

d_call: -
j_call: TRBJ1-1
clone_size: -
v_call: TRBV4-1
cdr3_nt: TGCGCCAGCAGACAGGGCGTGAACACTGAAGCTTTCTTT
cdr3_aa: CASRQGVNTEAFF

d_call: -
j_call: TRBJ1-2
clone_size: -
v_call: TRBV28
cdr3_nt: TGTGCCAGCAGCTCTCCTCTTGGGCAGGGAGGCGGCTACACCTTC
cdr3_aa: CASSSPLGQGGGYTF

d_call: -
j_call: TRBJ2-7
clone_size: -
v_call: TRBV7-2
cdr3_nt: TGTGCCAGCAGCTTACTGATGAACCCCGAGCAGTACTTC
cdr3_aa: CASSLLMNPEQYF

d_call: -
j_call: TRBJ2-3
clone_size: once
v_call: TRBV21-1
cdr3_nt: TGTGCCAGCAGCAAAGAGAGGGGAGTGGAAGCAGATACGCAGTATTTT
cdr3_aa: CASSKERGVEADTQYF

d_call: -
j_call: TRBJ1-2
clone_size: once
v_call: TRBV6-1
cdr3_nt: TGTGCCAGCAGTGAAGCGCTTATGGTTGTCTATGGCTACACCTTC
cdr3_aa: CASSEALMVVYGYTF

d_call: TRBD2
j_call: TRBJ2-1
clone_size: -
v_call: TRBV27
cdr3_nt: TGTGCCAGCAGTTTTCGGCGGGAGCTCGGGGAGCAGTTCTTC
cdr3_aa: CASSFRRELGEQFF

d_call: TRBD1
j_call: TRBJ1-2
clone_size: -
v_call: TRBV30
cdr3_nt: TGTGCCTGGAGTGCCCGGGACAGGGGGCCTGGCTACACCTTC
cdr3_aa: CAWSARDRGPGYTF

d_call: TRBD1
j_call: TRBJ1-3
clone_size: few
v_call: TRBV9
cdr3_nt: TGTGCCAGCAGCCTATCGGGGGACAGGGCTCACACCATATATTTT
cdr3_aa: CASSLSGDRAHTIYF

d_call: -
j_call: TRBJ2-7
clone_size: few
v_call: TRBV29-1
cdr3_nt: TGCAGCGTTGCCCCCGAGGAGCCCTACGAGCAGTACTTC
cdr3_aa: CSVAPEEPYEQYF

d_call: -
j_call: TRBJ1-4
clone_size: -
v_call: TRBV6-5
cdr3_nt: TGTGCCAGCAGTTACGGGCAGGGACTTAATGAAAAACTGTTTTTT
cdr3_aa: CASSYGQGLNEKLFF

d_call: -
j_call: TRBJ2-5
clone_size: -
v_call: TRBV7-9
cdr3_nt: TGTGCCAGCAGCTTATCGTCCGGAGTCCAAGAGACCCAGTACTTC
cdr3_aa: CASSLSSGVQETQYF

d_call: -
j_call: TRBJ1-2
clone_size: -
v_call: TRBV7-2
cdr3_nt: TGTGCCAGCAGCTTGAGGGGTCCTTCTAACTATGGCTACACCTTC
cdr3_aa: CASSLRGPSNYGYTF

d_call: TRBD2
j_call: TRBJ2-1
clone_size: once
v_call: TRBV20-1
cdr3_nt: TGCAGCCGCGGGAGTTCGAATGAGCAGTTCTTC
cdr3_aa: CSRGSSNEQFF

d_call: -
j_call: TRBJ1-2
clone_size: -
v_call: TRBV20-1
cdr3_nt: TGCAGTGCTAGTGTCCGGGCCTTC
cdr3_aa: CSASVRAF

d_call: TRBD2
j_call: TRBJ2-7
clone_size: -
v_call: TRBV29-1
cdr3_nt: TGCAGCGTTGAAAAACCGGGACTAGCGGGAGAGAGGTCCTACGAGCAGTACTTC
cdr3_aa: CSVEKPGLAGERSYEQYF

d_call: TRBD1
j_call: TRBJ2-7
clone_size: few
v_call: TRBV27
cdr3_nt: TGTGCCAGCAGTTTACGATGGGGACAGGGATCCGTCTCCTACGAGCAGTACTTC
cdr3_aa: CASSLRWGQGSVSYEQYF

d_call: -
j_call: TRBJ1-1
clone_size: -
v_call: TRBV7-9
cdr3_nt: TGTGCCAGCAGCTTAGAGGCAGGTTTGAACACTGAAGCTTTCTTT
cdr3_aa: CASSLEAGLNTEAFF

d_call: -
j_call: TRBJ1-1
clone_size: -
v_call: TRBV28
cdr3_nt: TGTGCCAGCAGTTTGCAGAGACTGAACACTGAAGCTTTCTTT
cdr3_aa: CASSLQRLNTEAFF

d_call: TRBD2
j_call: TRBJ2-5
clone_size: -
v_call: TRBV9
cdr3_nt: TGTGCCAGCAGCGGGGTCGGGAGGGGTCGACAAGAGACCCAGTACTTC
cdr3_aa: CASSGVGRGRQETQYF

d_call: -
j_call: TRBJ1-2
clone_size: many
v_call: TRBV5-1
cdr3_nt: TGCGCCAGCAGCTCGGGGCTGGATCTAGGTGGCTACACCTTC
cdr3_aa: CASSSGLDLGGYTF

d_call: -
j_call: TRBJ2-2
clone_size: -
v_call: TRBV7-3
cdr3_nt: TGTGCCAGCAGCTTAAACAGGAACACCGGGGAGCTGTTTTTT
cdr3_aa: CASSLNRNTGELFF

d_call: TRBD1
j_call: TRBJ1-6
clone_size: -
v_call: TRBV4-3
cdr3_nt: TGCGCCAGCAGCCCGGGACAGGGATATTCACCCCTCCACTTT
cdr3_aa: CASSPGQGYSPLHF

d_call: TRBD1
j_call: TRBJ2-5
clone_size: -
v_call: TRBV7-9
cdr3_nt: TGTGCCAGCAGCTTAGGGACAGGGAGGGAGACCCAGTACTTC
cdr3_aa: CASSLGTGRETQYF

d_call: -
j_call: TRBJ2-1
clone_size: -
v_call: TRBV12-3/TRBV12-4
cdr3_nt: TGTGCCAGCAGTCCTTCCGCCTACAATGAGCAGTTCTTC
cdr3_aa: CASSPSAYNEQFF

d_call: TRBD1
j_call: TRBJ1-5
clone_size: -
v_call: TRBV20-1
cdr3_nt: TGCAGTGCTAGTAGAGGGGGACAGGGCCGCAATCAGCCCCAGCATTTT
cdr3_aa: CSASRGGQGRNQPQHF

d_call: -
j_call: TRBJ1-3
clone_size: -
v_call: TRBV28
cdr3_nt: TGTGCCAGCAGTAGACCAGGGTATGCCTCTGGAAACACCATATATTTT
cdr3_aa: CASSRPGYASGNTIYF

d_call: TRBD2
j_call: TRBJ2-1
clone_size: once
v_call: TRBV5-4
cdr3_nt: TGTGCCAGCAGCTGGACTAGCGGAAGGGACAATGAGCAGTTCTTC
cdr3_aa: CASSWTSGRDNEQFF

d_call: -
j_call: TRBJ1-2
clone_size: -
v_call: TRBV11-2
cdr3_nt: TGTGCCAGCAGCTTACAAACCGACTATGGCTACACCTTC
cdr3_aa: CASSLQTDYGYTF

d_call: -
j_call: TRBJ1-1
clone_size: -
v_call: TRBV6-1
cdr3_nt: TGTGCCAGCAGTGAATACGTTGGTCGGAACACTGAAGCTTTCTTT
cdr3_aa: CASSEYVGRNTEAFF

d_call: -
j_call: TRBJ2-2
clone_size: -
v_call: TRBV6-5
cdr3_nt: TGTGCCAGCCTCAGGGGTCTCAACACCGGGGAGCTGTTTTTT
cdr3_aa: CASLRGLNTGELFF

d_call: -
j_call: TRBJ1-6
clone_size: -
v_call: TRBV4-1
cdr3_nt: TGCGCCAGCACCGGAGAAGAGGGGATAAGGGGTTCACCCCTCCACTTT
cdr3_aa: CASTGEEGIRGSPLHF

d_call: -
j_call: TRBJ1-1
clone_size: -
v_call: TRBV11-3
cdr3_nt: TGTGCCAGCAGCTTAGGCAGGGCAAACACTGAAGCTTTCTTT
cdr3_aa: CASSLGRANTEAFF

d_call: -
j_call: TRBJ1-2
clone_size: -
v_call: TRBV7-9
cdr3_nt: TGTGCCAGCAGCTTAGCAGGGCAAGGCTACACCTTC
cdr3_aa: CASSLAGQGYTF

d_call: -
j_call: TRBJ1-5
clone_size: -
v_call: TRBV12-3/TRBV12-4
cdr3_nt: TGTGCCAGCACAGCCATTCCCAGTCAGCCCCAGCATTTT
cdr3_aa: CASTAIPSQPQHF

d_call: TRBD1
j_call: TRBJ2-7
clone_size: -
v_call: TRBV5-1
cdr3_nt: TGCGCCAGCAGCATCGGGACAGTGAACGAGCAGTACTTC
cdr3_aa: CASSIGTVNEQYF

d_call: TRBD2
j_call: TRBJ2-1
clone_size: -
v_call: TRBV6-1
cdr3_nt: TGTGCCAGCAGTGAGGAACGGGGGGGTTCCTACAATGAGCAGTTCTTC
cdr3_aa: CASSEERGGSYNEQFF

d_call: -
j_call: TRBJ1-2
clone_size: -
v_call: TRBV30
cdr3_nt: TGTGCCTGGGTTCCACCACCCTACTATGGCTACACCTTC
cdr3_aa: CAWVPPPYYGYTF

d_call: TRBD1
j_call: TRBJ1-4
clone_size: -
v_call: TRBV28
cdr3_nt: TGTGCCAGCAGTTTAACAGGGGTTAGTGCTAATGAAAAACTGTTTTTT
cdr3_aa: CASSLTGVSANEKLFF

d_call: -
j_call: TRBJ2-1
clone_size: -
v_call: TRBV7-2
cdr3_nt: TGTGCCAGCAGCTTAGCCCAGAATGAGCAGTTCTTC
cdr3_aa: CASSLAQNEQFF

d_call: -
j_call: TRBJ1-5
clone_size: -
v_call: TRBV6-2/TRBV6-3
cdr3_nt: TGTGCCAGCAGTTACTCGTCCCAAGGGACGCGGACCCAGCATTTT
cdr3_aa: CASSYSSQGTRTQHF

d_call: TRBD1
j_call: TRBJ1-6
clone_size: -
v_call: TRBV7-2
cdr3_nt: TGTGCCAGCAGCGCTGGGACAGGAGCCTATAATTCACCCCTCCACTTT
cdr3_aa: CASSAGTGAYNSPLHF

d_call: TRBD2
j_call: TRBJ2-1
clone_size: -
v_call: TRBV4-2
cdr3_nt: TGTGCCAGCAGCCAACGGGGGGTCTCCTACAATGAGCAGTTCTTC
cdr3_aa: CASSQRGVSYNEQFF

d_call: -
j_call: TRBJ1-4
clone_size: few
v_call: TRBV10-3
cdr3_nt: TGTGCCACCGGGTGGCTTAATGAAAAACTGTTTTTT
cdr3_aa: CATGWLNEKLFF

d_call: -
j_call: TRBJ1-2
clone_size: -
v_call: TRBV7-9
cdr3_nt: TGTGCCAGCAGCTTAGCAGGTGGTGGGGGCTATGGCTACACCTTC
cdr3_aa: CASSLAGGGGYGYTF

d_call: -
j_call: TRBJ2-7
clone_size: once
v_call: TRBV20-1
cdr3_nt: TGCAGTGCTAGTGGGACCGAACGACGGTACTTC
cdr3_aa: CSASGTERRYF

d_call: -
j_call: TRBJ1-1
clone_size: -
v_call: TRBV2
cdr3_nt: TGTGCCAGCAGTGTAGGGGCAGGCTGGGTTGACACTGAAGCTTTCTTT
cdr3_aa: CASSVGAGWVDTEAFF